This TCR beta chain was captured by sequencing in a study of identical twins. Study conclusions and caveats: For out-of-frame beta sequences, excess twin sharing was weaker.

MiXCR was run by TCRdb on the 5' RACE reads, yielding one entry per CDR3 protein. Among about 810,000 distinct CDR3 sequences listed, approximately 13% were seen once. Notes on this clonotype: What it binds is not known.

V dropped 0 bases and J dropped 0 bases, with 14 bases sitting between them. CDR3 length: 17 amino acids. Germline loops: CDR1 DFQATT, CDR2 SNEGSKA (reference sequence). These data also formed part of another study, on yellow fever vaccine responses in identical twins.

Sequenced material: PBMCs. This chain joins TRBV20-1 and TRBJ2-2; D might be TRBD1 or TRBD2, each matching 5 bases. The clonotype was recovered from a woman between 18 and 29 years old in good health. The chain's CDR3 is CSARDGAGPSNTGELFF. The DNA for the CDR3 is TGCAGTGCTAGAGATGGGGCGGGCCCCTCGAACACCGGGGAGCTGTTTTTT.